This TCR beta chain was profiled in a study of T cell clonotyping in hematopoietic cell transplantation. Details on this clone: Antigen specificity is unknown.

Libraries were prepared by immunoSEQ multiplex PCR; TCRdb keeps only in-frame clonotypes and omits some of them. In the table there are around 10,000 clones, roughly 80% of which are singletons. CDR3 length equals 12 residues. CDR1 SGHVS and CDR2 FQNEAQ come from the germline V gene. V was trimmed by 3 bases and J by 6 bases, leaving 9 bases between them. Whole-study results and caveats: Cells were unsorted, so CD4 and CD8 contributions were not separated. At the given depth, recipient repertoires were over 95% de novo clonotypes.

The chain is built from TRBV7-8 and TRBJ2-7; D is unclear. The source material was PBMCs, sampled at the time of graft-versus-host disease after allogeneic stem cell transplant. The sequence derives from a male patient aged 60-70 years who had an allogeneic stem cell transplant from an unrelated donor, so the T cells may come from the graft donor. Some clones in this sample may be carry-over from other donors' samples. CDR3 residues: CASSFSVSEQYF. CDR3 DNA: TGTGCCAGCAGCTTTTCGGTGAGCGAGCAGTACTTC. The full variable domain, rest sourced from reference TRBV7-8 and TRBJ2-7, is GAGVSQSPRYKVAKRGQDVALRCDPISGHVSLFWYQQALGQGPEFLTYFQNEAQLDKSGLPSDRFFAERPEGSVSTLKIQRTQQEDSAVYLCASSFSVSEQYFGPGTRLTVT.